This T cell receptor (beta chain) was captured in a study of blood T cell repertoires in COVID-19. The authors' processing: From reference gene primer amplification, estimates of nucleated cell counts were derived. The table came from immunoSEQ multiplex PCR; TCRdb's copy has only in-frame clones and leaves some out. V and J calls and clone size are copied from that table; D and trimming were computed from the DNA. This table holds approximately 250,000 clones, 70% to 90% found once. The sequence derives from a woman younger than 45 with acute COVID-19. Material for sequencing was PBMCs or T cells enriched from blood (not recorded which).

CDR3 loop: CASSPGSGLDTQYF. DNA of the CDR3: TGTGCCAGCAGCCCGGGTAGCGGACTAGATACGCAGTATTTT. The chain employs TRBV11-2 and TRBJ2-3; maybe TRBD2 (6 bases). This CDR3 spans 14 amino acids. Trimming shortened V by 5 bases and J by 5 bases, and 14 bases separated the two germline ends. CDR1 and CDR2 (germline): SGHAT, FQNNGV.